The source of this T cell receptor beta chain is a study of T cells after yellow fever vaccination. Broader study findings: Researchers report a weaker secondary response that nonetheless peaked faster, day 5 versus 15. Boosting was followed by the reappearance of most primary-vaccination clones (96% CD4, around 86% CD8). Within FACS-sorted repertoires, abundant clonotypes contaminating from the bulk population could be present.

The CDR3 has 14 residues. V trimming: 5 bases; J trimming: 8 bases; junction bases outside the gene matches: 7. Germline CDR1 is MDHEN and CDR2 is SYDVKM. Concerning this clonotype: Its antigen is unknown.

TCRdb redid the calling of the 5' RACE reads with MiXCR, one entry per CDR3 protein. The repertoire includes 60,000 or so distinct CDR3 sequences, approximately 7.7% of them detected once, and 30% to 40% sits in the top ten. This sequence joins TRBV28 and TRBJ2-3; 10 bases line up with TRBD1. This TCR came from a man aged 18-30 years who received the YFV17D yellow fever vaccine. The sequencing here drew on CD8+ T cells sorted from PBMCs, taken on the day of the first yellow fever vaccination. The CDR3 reads CASSTGTGDLTQYF. As DNA, the CDR3 is TGTGCCAGCAGTACCGGGACAGGGGACCTTACGCAGTATTTT.